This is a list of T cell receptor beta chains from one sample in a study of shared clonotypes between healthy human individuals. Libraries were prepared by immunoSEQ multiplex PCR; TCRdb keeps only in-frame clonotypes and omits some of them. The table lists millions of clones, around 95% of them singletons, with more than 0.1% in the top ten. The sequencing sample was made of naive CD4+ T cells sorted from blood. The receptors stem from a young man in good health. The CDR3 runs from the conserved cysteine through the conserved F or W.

CDR3: CASSGTTGAKGGYTF; V: TRBV6-1; J: TRBJ1-2
CDR3: CASSSQANYSPLHF; V: TRBV5-1; J: TRBJ1-6
CDR3: CASSQPGQRVVPLHF; V: TRBV4-1; J: TRBJ1-6
CDR3: CASSFSGLSKNIQYF; V: TRBV28; J: TRBJ2-4
CDR3: CASSQERDLSYNEQFF; V: TRBV7-2; J: TRBJ2-1
CDR3: CASRTPGTSGRNNEQFF; V: TRBV4-1; J: TRBJ2-1
CDR3: CASSLGLAGVQRDEQFF; V: TRBV7-3; J: TRBJ2-1
CDR3: CASRGAGTDTQYF; V: TRBV28; J: TRBJ2-3
CDR3: CASSKSPVNEAFF; V: TRBV5-6; J: TRBJ1-1
CDR3: CASSPTSGRTDTQYF; V: TRBV18; J: TRBJ2-3
CDR3: CAISLGTEAFF; V: TRBV10-3; J: TRBJ1-1
CDR3: CSAGGAGQSEQYF; V: TRBV29-1; J: TRBJ2-7
CDR3: CASSEWVAGRSYNEQFF; V: TRBV9; J: TRBJ2-1
CDR3: CASSLAQAGQETQYF; V: TRBV5-4; J: TRBJ2-5
CDR3: CASSLDVWEAFF; V: TRBV11-2; J: TRBJ1-1
CDR3: CASRDRSSTDTQYF; V: TRBV27; J: TRBJ2-3